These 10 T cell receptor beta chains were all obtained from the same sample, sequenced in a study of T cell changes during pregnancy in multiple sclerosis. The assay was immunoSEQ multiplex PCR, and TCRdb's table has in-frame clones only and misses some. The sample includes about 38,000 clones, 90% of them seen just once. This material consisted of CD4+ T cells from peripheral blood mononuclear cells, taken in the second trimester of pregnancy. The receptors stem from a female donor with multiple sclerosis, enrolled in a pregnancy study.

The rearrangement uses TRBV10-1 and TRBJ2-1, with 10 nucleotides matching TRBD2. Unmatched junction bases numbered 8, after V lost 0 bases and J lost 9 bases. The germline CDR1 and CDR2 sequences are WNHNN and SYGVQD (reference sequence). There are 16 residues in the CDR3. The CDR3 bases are TGCGCCAGCAGTGAGTCGCTAGCGGGAGAAGTCTGTGAGCAGTTCTTC. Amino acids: CASSESLAGEVCEQFF.

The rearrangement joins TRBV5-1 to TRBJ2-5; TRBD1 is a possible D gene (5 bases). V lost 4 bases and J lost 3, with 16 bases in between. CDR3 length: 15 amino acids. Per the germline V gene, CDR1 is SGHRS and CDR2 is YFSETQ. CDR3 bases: TGCGCCAGCAGCATAACGACAGATAAAGAAGAGACCCAGTACTTC. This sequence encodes CASSITTDKEETQYF.

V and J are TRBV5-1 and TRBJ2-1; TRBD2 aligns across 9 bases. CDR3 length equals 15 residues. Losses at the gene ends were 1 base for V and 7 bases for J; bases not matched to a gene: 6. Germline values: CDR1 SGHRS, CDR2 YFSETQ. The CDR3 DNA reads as TGCGCCAGCAGCTTGTATAGCGGGAGACCAAATGAGCAGTTCTTC. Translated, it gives CASSLYSGRPNEQFF.

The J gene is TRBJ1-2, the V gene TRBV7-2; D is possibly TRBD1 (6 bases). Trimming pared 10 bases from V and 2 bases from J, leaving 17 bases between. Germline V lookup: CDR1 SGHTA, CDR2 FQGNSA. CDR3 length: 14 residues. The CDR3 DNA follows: TGTGCCATCACCTTGGAACAGGGAAACTATGGCTACACCTTC. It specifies CAITLEQGNYGYTF.

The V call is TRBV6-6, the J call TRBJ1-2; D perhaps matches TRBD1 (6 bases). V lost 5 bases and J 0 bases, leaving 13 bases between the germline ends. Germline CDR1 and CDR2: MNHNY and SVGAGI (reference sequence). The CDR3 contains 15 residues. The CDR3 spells CASSNTGLPNYGYTF. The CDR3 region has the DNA TGTGCCAGCAGTAATACAGGGCTCCCTAACTATGGCTACACCTTC.

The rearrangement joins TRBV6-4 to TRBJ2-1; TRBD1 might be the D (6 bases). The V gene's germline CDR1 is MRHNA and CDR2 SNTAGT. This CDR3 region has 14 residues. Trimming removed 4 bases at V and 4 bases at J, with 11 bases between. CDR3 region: CASSASQGYNEQFF. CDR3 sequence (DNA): TGTGCCAGCAGTGCGTCTCAGGGGTACAATGAGCAGTTCTTC.

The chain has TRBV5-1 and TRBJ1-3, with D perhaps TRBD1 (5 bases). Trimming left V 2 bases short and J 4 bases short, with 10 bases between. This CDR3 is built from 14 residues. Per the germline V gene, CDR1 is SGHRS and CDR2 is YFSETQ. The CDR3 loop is CASSFGGSGNTIYF. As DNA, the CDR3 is TGCGCCAGCAGCTTCGGGGGGTCCGGAAACACCATATATTTT.

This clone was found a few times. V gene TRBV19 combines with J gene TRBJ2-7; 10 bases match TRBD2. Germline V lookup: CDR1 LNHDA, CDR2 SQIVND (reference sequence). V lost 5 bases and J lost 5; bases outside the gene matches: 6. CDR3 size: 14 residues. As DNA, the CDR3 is TGTGCCAGTAGTGCTAGCGGGAGATCCCACGAGCAGTACTTC. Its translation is CASSASGRSHEQYF.

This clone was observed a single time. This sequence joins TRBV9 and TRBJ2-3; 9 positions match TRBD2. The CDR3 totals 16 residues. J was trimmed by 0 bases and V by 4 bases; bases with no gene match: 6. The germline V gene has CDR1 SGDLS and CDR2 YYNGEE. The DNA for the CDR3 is TGTGCCAGCAGCCCGCGGCTAGCGGGGAGCACAGATACGCAGTATTTT. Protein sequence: CASSPRLAGSTDTQYF.

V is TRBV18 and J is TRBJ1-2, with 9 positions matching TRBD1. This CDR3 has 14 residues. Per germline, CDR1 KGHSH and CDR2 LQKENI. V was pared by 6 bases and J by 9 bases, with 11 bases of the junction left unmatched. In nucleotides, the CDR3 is TGTGCCAGCTCGGACGGACAGGGGAGGGAAAGCTACACCTTC. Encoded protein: CASSDGQGRESYTF.